The clone carrying this T cell receptor (beta chain) was recorded at least ten times. Its specificity is not known. The read ends 3 residues before the CDR3 terminus; that terminus is restored from the germline J gene. This entry comes from a study of T cell clonality in common variable immunodeficiency. Regarding the study as a whole: CVID subjects shared fewer TCRbeta clones than healthy controls did.

This CDR3 comprises 15 residues. CDR1 is SEHNR and CDR2 is FQNEAQ in the germline V gene (reference sequence). Trimming removed 10 bases from V and 1 base from J; junction bases left unmatched: 13. TCRdb's copy holds only in-frame clones and misses some; the assay was immunoSEQ multiplex PCR. Singletons are absent from the sample, which has 80,000 or so clones. This clonotype originated in a person aged 18 to 75 in good health. Sequencing was performed on peripheral blood mononuclear cells. The chain links TRBV7-9 to TRBJ2-7; 7 nucleotides align to TRBD2. The CDR3 is CATRPWGGLSYEQYF. The sequenced part of the CDR3 DNA is TGTGCCACAAGGCCATGGGGGGGACTGTCCTACGAG.